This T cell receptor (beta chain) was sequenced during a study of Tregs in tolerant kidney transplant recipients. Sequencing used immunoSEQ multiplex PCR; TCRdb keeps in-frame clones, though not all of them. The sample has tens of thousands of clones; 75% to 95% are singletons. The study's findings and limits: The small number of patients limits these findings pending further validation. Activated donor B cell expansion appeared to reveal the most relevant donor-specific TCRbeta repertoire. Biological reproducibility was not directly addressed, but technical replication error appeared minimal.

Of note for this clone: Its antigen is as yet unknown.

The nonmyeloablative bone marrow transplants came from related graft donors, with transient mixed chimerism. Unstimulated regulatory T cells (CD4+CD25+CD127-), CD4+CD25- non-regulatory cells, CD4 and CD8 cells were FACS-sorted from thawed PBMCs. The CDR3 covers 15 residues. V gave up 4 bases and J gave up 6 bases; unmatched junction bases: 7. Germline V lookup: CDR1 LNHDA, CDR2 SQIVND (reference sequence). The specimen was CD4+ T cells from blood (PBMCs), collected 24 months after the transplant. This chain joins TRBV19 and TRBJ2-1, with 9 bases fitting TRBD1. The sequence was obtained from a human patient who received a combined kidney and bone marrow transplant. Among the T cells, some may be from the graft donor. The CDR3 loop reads CASSKPGQGVNEQFF. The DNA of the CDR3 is TGTGCCAGTAGTAAACCGGGACAGGGTGTCAATGAGCAGTTCTTC.